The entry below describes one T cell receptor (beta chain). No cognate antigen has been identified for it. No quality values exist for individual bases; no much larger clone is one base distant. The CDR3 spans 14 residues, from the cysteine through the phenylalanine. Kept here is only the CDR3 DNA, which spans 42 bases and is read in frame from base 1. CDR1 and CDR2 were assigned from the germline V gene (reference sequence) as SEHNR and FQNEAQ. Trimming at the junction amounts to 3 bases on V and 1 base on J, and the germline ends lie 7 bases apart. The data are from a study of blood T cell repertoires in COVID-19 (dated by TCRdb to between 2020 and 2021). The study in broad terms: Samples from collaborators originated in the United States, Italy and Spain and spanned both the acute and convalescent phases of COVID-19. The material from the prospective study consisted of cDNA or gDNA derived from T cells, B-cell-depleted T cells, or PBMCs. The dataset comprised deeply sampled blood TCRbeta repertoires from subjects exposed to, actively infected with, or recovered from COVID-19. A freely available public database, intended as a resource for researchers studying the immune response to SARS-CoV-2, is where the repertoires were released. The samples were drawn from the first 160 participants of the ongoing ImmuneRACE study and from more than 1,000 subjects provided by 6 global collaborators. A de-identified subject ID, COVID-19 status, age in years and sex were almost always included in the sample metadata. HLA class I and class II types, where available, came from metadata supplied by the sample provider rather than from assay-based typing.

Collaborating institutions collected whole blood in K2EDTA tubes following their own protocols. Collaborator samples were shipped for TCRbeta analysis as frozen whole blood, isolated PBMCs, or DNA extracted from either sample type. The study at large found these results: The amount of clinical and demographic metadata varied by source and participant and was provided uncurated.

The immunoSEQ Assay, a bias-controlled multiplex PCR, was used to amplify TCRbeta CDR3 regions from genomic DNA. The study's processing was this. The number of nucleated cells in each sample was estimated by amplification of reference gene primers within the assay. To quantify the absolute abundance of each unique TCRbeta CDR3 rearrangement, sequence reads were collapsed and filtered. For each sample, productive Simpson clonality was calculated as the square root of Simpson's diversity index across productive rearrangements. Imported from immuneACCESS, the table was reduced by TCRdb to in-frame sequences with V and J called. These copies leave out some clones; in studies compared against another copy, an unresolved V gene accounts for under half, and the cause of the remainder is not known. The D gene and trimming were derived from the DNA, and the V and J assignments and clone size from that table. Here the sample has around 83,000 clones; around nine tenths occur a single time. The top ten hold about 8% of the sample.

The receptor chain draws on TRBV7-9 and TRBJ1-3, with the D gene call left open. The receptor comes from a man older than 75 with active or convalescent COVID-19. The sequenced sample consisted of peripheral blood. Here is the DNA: TGTGCCAGCAGCTTCTCTCCTTCTGGAAACACCATATATTTT. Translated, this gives CASSFSPSGNTIYF.